The sequence of this T cell receptor (beta chain) was determined in a study of cytomegalovirus exposure and HLA in healthy donors. Looking at the study overall: Both the 120 or so validation repertoires and the approximately 670 first-cohort repertoires used the same platform, as reported by a later analysis. Study-wide results and limits: Cytomegalovirus status was reportedly diagnosed by the classifier with high specificity and sensitivity.

Method: immunoSEQ multiplex PCR; TCRdb's copy keeps in-frame clones and lacks some. The sample shows about 200,000 clones, around four fifths of them seen only once. About this clone itself: Its specificity is not known.

CDR1 is SQVTM, CDR2 ANQGSEA, per germline. Trimming took 7 bases from V and 6 from J, leaving 21 bases between them. The CDR3 extends over 14 amino acids. The chain is built from TRBV29-1 and TRBJ1-2; D perhaps matches TRBD1 (5 bases). Sequencing was done on a sample of PBMCs. The clonotype originates from a woman aged 18-29 years in good health and CMV-seronegative. CDR3 amino acids: CSADSGTGTDGYTF. Written as DNA, the CDR3 is TGCAGCGCGGATTCCGGGACTGGGACCGATGGCTACACCTTC. Full variable domain (remainder filled in from reference TRBV29-1 and TRBJ1-2): SAVISQKPSRDICQRGTSLTIQCQVDSQVTMMFWYRQQPGQSLTLIATANQGSEATYESGFVIDKFPISRPNLTFSTLTVSNMSPEDSSIYLCSADSGTGTDGYTFGSGTRLTVV.